Listed below are T cell receptor beta chains from one sample, sequenced in a study of shared clonotypes between healthy human individuals. This table comes from immunoSEQ multiplex PCR, and its TCRdb copy is limited to in-frame clones, with some not included. Of over 700,000 clones in the sample, 72% were seen once. The sequencing input was memory CD4+ T cells sorted from blood. Receptors were obtained from a woman aged 30 to 39 in good health. Both conserved end residues are part of each CDR3. A D gene is named only where the DNA matches it firmly. A row's size may be missing; if present it is once, few, many or a size class.

clone size	V gene	D gene	J gene	CDR3 DNA	CDR3 protein
-	TRBV10-3	-	TRBJ1-5	TGTGCCATCAGCCGTTCGTCAGGCAATCAGCCCCAGCATTTT	CAISRSSGNQPQHF
-	TRBV18	-	TRBJ1-1	TGTGCCAGCTCACCTGGGGGGGATTGGGCTTTCTTT	CASSPGGDWAFF
-	TRBV7-8	-	TRBJ1-3	TGTGCCAGCAGCCCAAATTTCCCTGGGGCGGGATCTGGAAACACCATATATTTT	CASSPNFPGAGSGNTIYF
once	TRBV7-9	-	TRBJ2-2	TGTGCCAGCAGCCCCCTCCAGACCACCGGGGAGCTGTTTTTT	CASSPLQTTGELFF
-	TRBV15	TRBD1	TRBJ1-1	TGTGCCACCAGCAGAGATAACAGGGGGGGCACTGAAGCTTTCTTT	CATSRDNRGGTEAFF
-	TRBV28	-	TRBJ1-4	TGTGCCAGCAGTTCCCACCACACGGCTAATGAAAAACTGTTTTTT	CASSSHHTANEKLFF
few	TRBV5-6	-	TRBJ1-3	TGTGCCAGCAGCTTCAACAGGGTTGGAAACACCATATATTTT	CASSFNRVGNTIYF
-	TRBV7-2	-	TRBJ1-2	TGTGCCAGCAGCTTTCCCGGGACGCAGTTCTATGGCTACACCTTC	CASSFPGTQFYGYTF
-	TRBV7-2	TRBD2	TRBJ2-2	TGTGCCAGCAGCCGGGCGGGCGGGAGTCTCCGGACCGGGGAGCTGTTTTTT	CASSRAGGSLRTGELFF
-	TRBV18	TRBD1	TRBJ2-4	TGTGCCAGCTCACCAGGAGGACAGGGTGTAGGAAACATTCAGTACTTC	CASSPGGQGVGNIQYF
once	TRBV18	-	TRBJ1-5	TGTGCCAGCTCACCATGGGATGGACAGTTAAAACAGCCCCAGCATTTT	CASSPWDGQLKQPQHF
-	TRBV19	TRBD1	TRBJ2-5	TGTGCCGCCTCCGGGACAGGGGGCGCGCAGACCCAGTACTTC	CAASGTGGAQTQYF
-	TRBV5-4	TRBD1	TRBJ1-3	TGTGCCAGCAGCAGAACCGGGACAGGGGTGGACACCATATATTTT	CASSRTGTGVDTIYF
-	TRBV9	TRBD2	TRBJ2-1	TGTGCCAGCAGCGTAAGCGGACTAGCGGGATCGGTTGAGCAGTTCTTC	CASSVSGLAGSVEQFF
-	TRBV19	-	TRBJ2-1	TGTGCCAGTAGTTCTAGGGGATTCTCCTACAATGAGCAGTTCTTC	CASSSRGFSYNEQFF
-	TRBV28	-	TRBJ1-1	TGTGCCAGCACCGGACCGGGGTTGGGGGTCCTACACGGCATGAACACTGAAGCTTTCTTT	CASTGPGLGVLHGMNTEAFF
-	TRBV7-2	-	TRBJ1-2	TGTGCCAGCAGCTTAGGCGGCTACACCTTC	CASSLGGYTF
-	TRBV6-1	-	TRBJ2-7	TGTGCCAGCGCTAATATCTACGAGCAGTACTTC	CASANIYEQYF
-	TRBV11-2	TRBD2	TRBJ2-3	TGTGCCAGCCGGGGAGCGGGAGAAGTTGGGGATACGCAGTATTTT	CASRGAGEVGDTQYF
-	TRBV7-9	TRBD1	TRBJ1-4	TGTGCCAGCAGCCAGGGACAGAGGGACGAAAAACTGTTTTTT	CASSQGQRDEKLFF
-	TRBV7-9	TRBD2	TRBJ2-7	TGCTCCCTTAGCGGGAGGGAGGGAGGAGAGCAGTACTTC	CSLSGREGGEQYF
-	TRBV5-1	TRBD1	TRBJ2-7	TGCGCCAGCAGCTTCAAGGCCCTGACAGGGAGCTCCTACGAGCAGTACTTC	CASSFKALTGSSYEQYF